One sample yielded the 2 T cell receptor beta chains listed below, sequenced in a study of T cells expressing NK-cell markers. TCRdb reworked the 5' RACE reads into one entry per CDR3 protein, no DNA. The sample table includes almost 450,000 distinct CDR3 sequences. The sample taken for sequencing was blood T cells: a sorted CD56 or NKG2C T cell subset, CD4+ or CD8+ T cells, or bulk PBMC T cells (not recorded which). The receptors shown here come from a woman between 18 and 69 years old in good health.

The chain has TRBV20-1 and TRBJ2-7; the D call of TRBD1 rests on TCRdb alone, since no DNA is present to check it. CDR3 length: 13 amino acids. Germline lookup yields CDR1 DFQATT and CDR2 SNEGSKA (reference sequence). The CDR3 reads CSAKALTGYEQYF.

The rearrangement uses TRBV20-1 and TRBJ2-3; as DNA is missing, the TRBD1 call by TCRdb cannot be tested. CDR3 length: 13 amino acids. CDR1 is DFQATT, CDR2 SNEGSKA, per germline (reference sequence). The CDR3 sequence: CSARVGGVDTQYF.